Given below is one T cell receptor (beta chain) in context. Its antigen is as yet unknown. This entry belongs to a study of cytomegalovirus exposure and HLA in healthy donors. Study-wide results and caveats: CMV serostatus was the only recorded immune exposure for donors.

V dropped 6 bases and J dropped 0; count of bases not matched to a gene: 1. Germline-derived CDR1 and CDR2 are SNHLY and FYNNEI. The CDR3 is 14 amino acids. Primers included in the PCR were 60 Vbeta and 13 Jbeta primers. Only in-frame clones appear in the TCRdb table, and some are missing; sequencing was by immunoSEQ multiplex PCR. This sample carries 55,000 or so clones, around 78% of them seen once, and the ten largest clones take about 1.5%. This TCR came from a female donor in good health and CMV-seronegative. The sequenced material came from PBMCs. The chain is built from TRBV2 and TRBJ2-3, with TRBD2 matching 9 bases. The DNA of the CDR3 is TGTGCCAGCAGGACTAGCGGAAGCACAGATACGCAGTATTTT. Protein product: CASRTSGSTDTQYF.